What follows are 23 T cell receptor beta chains derived from one specimen sequenced in a study of blood T cells in healthy people across ages. The authors ran a second PCR of about 7 to 11 cycles using a sample-barcoded 5' primer and a J-beta primer mix. TCRdb reprocessed the 5' RACE reads via MiXCR and lists one record per CDR3 protein. The sample holds about 1,400,000 distinct CDR3 sequences, 42% seen once. Sequencing used blood. All receptors derive from a woman between 18 and 29 years old in good health.

The chain has TRBV24-1 and TRBJ2-5; 8 positions agree with TRBD1. The CDR3 sequence is 15 residues long. CDR1 and CDR2 (germline): KGHDR, SFDVKD. The V segment lost 3 bases and the J segment 11 bases; nucleotides outside the gene matches: 13. In DNA, the CDR3 is TGTGCCACCAGTGATCCCAGGGGGCCGGCAGATGAGCAGTACTTC. Translating it yields CATSDPRGPADEQYF.

The chain carries TRBV29-1 and TRBJ2-7; 8 nucleotides match TRBD1. CDR3 length equals 13 residues. The ends lost 6 bases at V and 2 bases at J; junction bases unmatched: 6. Germline-derived CDR1 and CDR2 are SQVTM and ANQGSEA. The CDR3 nucleotides are TGCAGCGTGACAGGACAGGGAACCTACGAGCAGTACTTC. This sequence encodes CSVTGQGTYEQYF.

This clonotype was picked up a small number of times. The CDR3, as DNA: TGTGCCAGCAGCTTAGTTTACGGGAGCACCTACGAGCAGTACTTC. This sequence encodes CASSLVYGSTYEQYF. The rearrangement uses TRBV7-2 and TRBJ2-7, with D perhaps matching TRBD2 (6 bases). This CDR3 spans 15 amino acids. Germline V CDR1 and CDR2: SGHTA, FQGNSA. Trimming shortened V by 1 base and J by 2 bases, and 12 bases separated the two germline ends.

The chain is built from TRBV28 and TRBJ1-6; TRBD1 agrees at 10 bases. The CDR3 loop spans 15 amino acids. V lost 7 bases, J lost 4 bases, and 4 bases stayed unmatched. The germline gives CDR1 MDHEN, CDR2 SYDVKM. Here the CDR3 reads CASTRTGGYNSPLHF. Written as DNA, the CDR3 is TGTGCCAGCACACGGACAGGGGGTTATAATTCACCCCTCCACTTT.

CDR3 in DNA: TGTGCCAGCAGTTTATATTGGCTAGCTTGCACAGATACGCAGTATTTT. Translation gives CASSLYWLACTDTQYF. This chain links TRBV28 with TRBJ2-3; TRBD2 might be the D (5 bases). CDR1 is MDHEN and CDR2 is SYDVKM in the germline V gene. The CDR3 spans 16 residues. V was clipped by 1 base and J by 1 base, with 12 bases between them.

The rearrangement uses TRBV7-6 and TRBJ2-1; D not resolved. Per the germline V gene, CDR1 is SGHVS and CDR2 is FNYEAQ. V was pared by 5 bases and J by 6 bases, with 14 bases between. This CDR3 is 14 amino acids long. CDR3 sequence (DNA): TGTGCCAGCAGCGCCGGGCCGGGCAGCAATGAGCAGTTCTTC. This translates into CASSAGPGSNEQFF.

The chain uses TRBV4-1 and TRBJ2-7, with 9 positions matching TRBD1. Germline V gene lookup returns CDR1 MGHRA and CDR2 YSYEKL. With 6 bases clipped from V and 5 bases from J, the junction kept 11 bases outside the gene matches. This CDR3 has 15 residues. Written as DNA, the CDR3 is TGCGCCAGCAGTCAACAGGGGGCTGGATCCCACGAGCAGTACTTC. Residues: CASSQQGAGSHEQYF.

The chain combines TRBV7-9 with TRBJ1-3; no clear D gene. V was shortened by 3 bases and J by 0 bases, with 12 bases between the two germline ends. The CDR3 is 16 residues long. In germline, CDR1 is SEHNR, CDR2 FQNEAQ (reference sequence). The CDR3 is CASSFDAGYSGNTIYF. The CDR3 DNA is TGTGCCAGCAGCTTCGATGCAGGATACTCTGGAAACACCATATATTTT.

This clonotype appeared once. The V call is TRBV2, the J call TRBJ2-1; D may correspond to TRBD1 or TRBD2 (6 bases each). This CDR3 has 14 residues. Germline CDR1 reads SNHLY; CDR2 reads FYNNEI. With 9 bases removed from V and 9 bases from J, the gap between germline ends came to 21 bases. In DNA form, the CDR3 reads TGTGCCAGACAAGGGGGGTCCGGGAATGGTGAGCAGTTCTTC. Its protein product is CARQGGSGNGEQFF.

For the CDR3, the DNA is TGTGCCTGGAGCCTAGAGAGCGGGGGTTTAGGCAAAGATACGCAGTATTTT. It yields the protein CAWSLESGGLGKDTQYF. The chain uses TRBV30 and TRBJ2-3, with 8 bases identical to TRBD2. Unmatched junction bases numbered 16, after V lost 3 bases and J lost 5 bases. The CDR3 is 17 residues long. The germline CDR1 and CDR2 sequences are GTSNPN and SVGIG (reference sequence).

In this sample, this clonotype turned up a few times. This chain uses TRBV4-2 with TRBJ2-3, with a weak D call TRBD2 (6 bases). Trimming took 5 bases from V and 6 from J, leaving 12 bases between them. Germline V lookup: CDR1 LGHNA, CDR2 YNFKEQ. CDR3 size: 13 residues. DNA for the CDR3: TGTGCCAGCAGCTTCTGGGGGGACGATACGCAGTATTTT. Its protein is CASSFWGDDTQYF.

This clonotype was seen a handful of times. The chain employs TRBV3-1 and TRBJ2-7, with D hard to call. The CDR3 has 15 residues. V was pared by 0 bases and J by 6 bases, with 15 bases between. Germline V gene data show CDR1 as LGHDT and CDR2 as YNNKEL (reference sequence). CDR3 nucleotides: TGTGCCAGCAGCCAAGACCAGACAAGATCTCGCGAGCAGTACTTC. Protein: CASSQDQTRSREQYF.

This clonotype was counted between two and nine times. A read error is likely here: a far larger clone is one base away. V is TRBV2 and J is TRBJ1-1; D gene ambiguous. Germline loops: CDR1 SNHLY, CDR2 FYNNEI. V was trimmed by 2 bases and J by 0 bases, leaving 4 bases between them. This CDR3 has 13 residues. Written as DNA, the CDR3 is TGTGCCAGCAGTGAACGGTTGAACACTGAAGCTTTCTTT. Translation: CASSERLNTEAFF.

This clonotype has a handful of counts. This chain joins TRBV7-3 and TRBJ2-3; 7 nucleotides match TRBD2. Germline CDR1 is SGHTA and CDR2 is FQGTGA. After removal of 5 bases from V and 11 bases from J, the junction contained 7 bases not matched to a gene. There are 12 residues in the CDR3. In DNA, the CDR3 is TGTGCCAGCAGCCCCGGGGTAGCGGGGCAGTATTTT. It is translated as CASSPGVAGQYF.

V and J are TRBV10-3 and TRBJ1-2; 8 bases fit TRBD1. Germline CDR1 is ENHRY and CDR2 is SYGVKD. V lost 6 bases and J lost 4; bases outside the gene matches: 7. The CDR3 has 14 amino acids. Here the CDR3 DNA reads TGTGCCATCAGAGGACAGGGAGTAGGCTATGGCTACACCTTC. It encodes CAIRGQGVGYGYTF.

V and J are TRBV4-1 and TRBJ2-1, with D possibly matching TRBD2 (6 bases). The germline V gene encodes CDR1 MGHRA and CDR2 YSYEKL. CDR3 length: 16 residues. V lost 1 base to trimming and J lost 0 bases, with 10 bases between them. The CDR3 reads CASSQVLASSYNEQFF. CDR3 sequence (DNA): TGCGCCAGCAGCCAAGTACTAGCCAGCTCCTACAATGAGCAGTTCTTC.

The chain carries TRBV20-1 and TRBJ2-7; 9 bases line up with TRBD1. The V gene end was trimmed by 1 base and the J gene end by 1 base; junction bases not matched to a gene: 5. This CDR3 is 15 amino acids long. Germline V gives CDR1 DFQATT, CDR2 SNEGSKA (reference sequence). CDR3: CSARAPGTGSYEQYF. The CDR3 DNA reads TGCAGTGCTAGAGCCCCCGGGACAGGGTCCTACGAGCAGTACTTC.

The chain combines TRBV7-2 with TRBJ2-7; 8 nucleotides line up with TRBD2. V was pared by 0 bases and J by 2 bases, with 3 bases of the junction left unmatched. This CDR3 has 15 amino acids. Germline V gene sequence: CDR1 SGHTA, CDR2 FQGNSA. This CDR3 reads CASSLARGLAYEQYF. CDR3 bases: TGTGCCAGCAGCTTAGCTCGGGGACTAGCCTACGAGCAGTACTTC.

J is TRBJ1-1 and V is TRBV28; D unresolved. The CDR3 spans 15 residues. The V gene's germline CDR1 is MDHEN and CDR2 SYDVKM. V gave up 4 bases and J gave up 0 bases, with 12 bases separating them. CDR3 residues: CASSWVDKLNTEAFF. The DNA of the CDR3 is TGTGCCAGCAGTTGGGTTGATAAACTGAACACTGAAGCTTTCTTT.

This chain links TRBV10-3 with TRBJ2-7; 9 bases fit TRBD1. In germline, CDR1 is ENHRY, CDR2 SYGVKD. With 5 bases clipped from V and 7 bases from J, the junction kept 12 bases outside the gene matches. This CDR3 region has 15 residues. The CDR3, as DNA: TGTGCCATCAGTTCCGGACAGGGGTCTAGCAATGAGCAGTACTTC. It is translated as CAISSGQGSSNEQYF.

The chain is built from TRBV20-1 and TRBJ1-4; no clear D gene. The CDR3 length is 13 residues. V dropped 0 bases and J dropped 2 bases, with 4 bases sitting between them. Germline V CDR1 and CDR2: DFQATT, SNEGSKA (reference sequence). CDR3 nucleotides: TGCAGTGCTAGAGAGGTTACTAATGAAAAACTGTTTTTT. Its translation is CSAREVTNEKLFF.

V is TRBV7-2 and J is TRBJ2-2; tentative D call: TRBD2 (6 bases). The CDR3 spans 14 residues. The germline CDR1 and CDR2 sequences are SGHTA and FQGNSA. With 7 bases removed from V and 5 bases from J, the gap between germline ends came to 14 bases. This CDR3 reads CASNLGSRTGELFF. CDR3 DNA: TGTGCCAGCAACCTCGGGAGTCGGACCGGGGAGCTGTTTTTT.

This clonotype was seen a few times. The rearrangement links TRBV21-1 to TRBJ2-7. TRBV21-1 is reported as a pseudogene. The CDR3 contains 14 residues. The chain's CDR3 is CASSKAQSSYEQYF. For the CDR3, the DNA is TGTGCCAGCAGCAAAGCACAGAGCTCCTACGAGCAGTACTTC.